This T cell receptor (beta chain) was documented in a study of blood T cell repertoires in COVID-19. Across the study: The United States, Italy and Spain provided the acute and convalescent COVID-19 samples. In each case, the material was cDNA or gDNA derived from T cells, B-cell-depleted T cells, or PBMCs.

Germline CDR1 and CDR2: SGHTA and FQGNSA. This CDR3 is built from 16 residues. Trimming took 4 bases from V and 1 from J; bases not matched to a gene: 7. Only in-frame clones appear in the TCRdb table, and some are missing; sequencing was by immunoSEQ multiplex PCR. This sample yields around 500,000 clones, of which about 88% are seen a single time; around 7.9% belongs to the top ten. Donors were grouped by their self-reported clinical history. Sequenced sample: PBMCs or T cells enriched from blood (not recorded which). The TCR comes from a woman aged 55-75 years who had recovered from COVID-19. The V gene is TRBV7-2, the J gene TRBJ1-1; 9 bases map to TRBD1. The DNA for the CDR3 is TGTGCCAGCAGCTCCGGGACAGGGTTCCAGAACACTGAAGCTTTCTTT. Translating it yields CASSSGTGFQNTEAFF.